The entry below describes one T cell receptor beta chain. Antigen: not known. The record originates from a study of cytomegalovirus exposure and HLA in healthy donors. CDR1 and CDR2 from the germline V gene are LNHNV and YYDKDF (reference sequence). V trimming: 4 bases; J trimming: 3 bases; junction bases outside the gene matches: 11. This CDR3 spans 16 amino acids. Notes on the study in general: With further analysis later on, most CMV-associated TCR beta chains appeared HLA-restricted.

The primer mix had 60 Vbeta and 13 Jbeta primers. Assay: immunoSEQ multiplex PCR; the TCRdb copy retains only in-frame clones and omits some. The sample yields around 93,000 clones, 78% seen once. This sequence joins TRBV15 and TRBJ1-2; 7 bases line up with TRBD1. Material for sequencing was PBMCs. The origin of this receptor is a middle-aged woman in good health and CMV-seronegative. CDR3: CATSKGTYTGDYGYTF. Here the CDR3 DNA reads TGTGCCACCAGCAAAGGCACTTATACAGGGGACTATGGCTACACCTTC.